The 22 T cell receptor beta chains below were found in one sample sequenced in a study of shared clonotypes between healthy human individuals. Sequencing used immunoSEQ multiplex PCR; TCRdb keeps in-frame clones, though not all of them. The table lists more than 2 million clones, 93% of them singletons. Terminally differentiated effector memory CD45RA+ cells were excluded by CCR7 positive selection of CD45RO-negative cells. Sequenced: naive CD8+ T cells from PBMCs. These receptors originate from a man aged 18 to 30 in good health. Some clones in this sample may be carry-over from other donors' samples.

The rearrangement joins TRBV28 to TRBJ2-1, with 8 bases matching TRBD2. The CDR3 covers 14 residues. Unmatched junction bases numbered 6, after V lost 4 bases and J lost 7 bases. The germline CDR1 and CDR2 sequences are MDHEN and SYDVKM. The CDR3 protein is CASSWSSGQNEQFF. In DNA, the CDR3 is TGTGCCAGCAGTTGGTCTAGCGGGCAGAATGAGCAGTTCTTC.

The genes are TRBV29-1 and TRBJ2-5; D gene uncertain. The tail of the sequence fits TRBJ2-7 better, so the J call may be wrong. Germline CDR1 is SQVTM and CDR2 is ANQGSEA. The CDR3 extends over 12 amino acids. CDR3 sequence (DNA): TGCAGCGTTGGGTCAGGTTCCTACGAGCAGTACTTC. As protein: CSVGSGSYEQYF.

The chain links TRBV29-1 to TRBJ2-7; 14 bases map to TRBD2. After removal of 3 bases from V and 2 bases from J, the junction contained 6 bases not matched to a gene. The length of the CDR3 is 16 residues. The V gene's germline CDR1 is SQVTM and CDR2 ANQGSEA. CDR3 DNA sequence: TGCAGCGTTGACGGACTAGCGGGAGGCCCTCCCTACGAGCAGTACTTC. Translating it yields CSVDGLAGGPPYEQYF.

V usage is TRBV9 and J usage is TRBJ2-5, with 14 bases matching TRBD2. The CDR3 length is 17 residues. Germline CDR1 and CDR2: SGDLS and YYNGEE. The V segment lost 4 bases and the J segment 4 bases; nucleotides outside the gene matches: 9. The CDR3: CASSTTGTSGSGETQYF. The CDR3 DNA sequence: TGTGCCAGCAGCACTACCGGGACTAGCGGGAGTGGAGAGACCCAGTACTTC.

The V and J genes are TRBV5-6 and TRBJ1-1; D is perhaps TRBD1 (5 bases). Germline loops: CDR1 SGHDT, CDR2 YYEEEE. V lost 2 bases and J lost 3, with 11 bases in between. The CDR3 spans 14 residues. The CDR3 loop reads CASSFGGEYTEAFF. In DNA form, the CDR3 reads TGTGCCAGCAGCTTTGGGGGGGAGTACACTGAAGCTTTCTTT.

This chain links TRBV7-7 with TRBJ2-7, with D possibly matching TRBD1 (5 bases). CDR1 is SSHAT, CDR2 FNYEAQ, per germline (reference sequence). The CDR3 is 15 residues long. With 2 bases removed from V and 6 bases from J, the gap between germline ends came to 17 bases. CDR3 residues: CASSLHQGMFCEQYF. The DNA for the CDR3 is TGTGCCAGCAGCTTACACCAGGGCATGTTCTGCGAGCAGTACTTC.

The V and J genes are TRBV27 and TRBJ2-2, with TRBD2 identical over 7 bases. This CDR3 is 17 amino acids long. V was pared by 3 bases and J by 5 bases, with 12 bases of the junction left unmatched. The germline V gene encodes CDR1 MNHEY and CDR2 SMNVEV (reference sequence). CDR3 DNA sequence: TGTGCCAGCAGTTTCGAGCTGGCGGGAGTTTTTACCGGGGAGCTGTTTTTT. It yields the protein CASSFELAGVFTGELFF.

The CDR3 coding sequence is TGCGCCAGCAGCACAACTGAGAGCTCCTACAATGAGCAGTTCTTC. Translated, it gives CASSTTESSYNEQFF. The chain is built from TRBV4-1 and TRBJ2-1; D unclear. Deletions cut 5 bases from V and 0 bases from J, with 11 bases between. The CDR3 loop spans 15 amino acids. Germline CDR1 is MGHRA and CDR2 is YSYEKL.

This chain's CDR3 is CASSVSGRGRYNEQFF. Written as DNA, the CDR3 is TGTGCCAGCAGCGTATCCGGGAGGGGTCGATACAATGAGCAGTTCTTC. The V and J genes are TRBV9 and TRBJ2-1; the match to TRBD2 covers 8 bases. With 1 base clipped from V and 4 bases from J, the junction kept 7 bases outside the gene matches. Germline V CDR1 and CDR2: SGDLS, YYNGEE. The CDR3 contains 16 residues.

The gene calls are TRBV9 and TRBJ1-2; TRBD1 is a possible D gene (5 bases). Germline V gene sequence: CDR1 SGDLS, CDR2 YYNGEE. The V end lost 4 bases, the J end lost 4 bases, and 17 bases lay between the germline ends. CDR3 length: 15 residues. For the CDR3, the DNA is TGTGCCAGCAGCCCGGGGGGGGTGTCTATCTATGGCTACACCTTC. Protein sequence: CASSPGGVSIYGYTF.

Only a few counts were recorded for this clone. The sample carries other DNA sequences with the same CDR3. CDR3 in amino acids: CASSFLNEQFF. The CDR3 nucleotides are TGTGCCAGCAGTTTCCTCAATGAGCAGTTCTTC. This chain joins TRBV27 and TRBJ2-1; no reliable D call. The germline CDR1 and CDR2 sequences are MNHEY and SMNVEV (reference sequence). V was trimmed by 3 bases and J by 6 bases, leaving 3 bases between them. This CDR3 has 11 amino acids.

This rearrangement joins TRBV19 to TRBJ2-1; tentatively, D is TRBD2 (7 bases). CDR3 length: 15 amino acids. V lost 5 bases and J 8 bases, leaving 19 bases between the germline ends. Germline V lookup: CDR1 LNHDA, CDR2 SQIVND (reference sequence). The DNA of the CDR3 is TGTGCCAGTAGTCCCGGGGGGCCCTTGTCCGATGAGCAGTTCTTC. Residues: CASSPGGPLSDEQFF.

The chain combines TRBV7-9 with TRBJ2-1; D may be TRBD1 (5 bases). The CDR3 contains 15 residues. CDR1 is SEHNR and CDR2 is FQNEAQ in the germline V gene (reference sequence). V was cut by 1 base and J by 5 bases, with 12 bases left in between. For the CDR3, the DNA is TGTGCCAGCAGCTTAGACTACATGACAGACAATGAGCAGTTCTTC. Translated, it gives CASSLDYMTDNEQFF.

The chain couples TRBV6-5 to TRBJ2-7; D might be TRBD2 (5 bases). Germline CDR1 reads MNHEY; CDR2 reads SVGAGI. The germline V and J ends were trimmed by 0 bases and 0 bases, with 9 bases remaining between them. The CDR3 runs 15 residues. The DNA for the CDR3 is TGTGCCAGCAGTTACTCGAGGGCGGGCTCCTACGAGCAGTACTTC. This encodes CASSYSRAGSYEQYF.

The CDR3 loop is CASSFWAPDSNQPQHF. CDR3 DNA sequence: TGTGCCAGCAGTTTTTGGGCGCCGGATAGCAATCAGCCCCAGCATTTT. V gene TRBV28 combines with J gene TRBJ1-5; D remains ambiguous. CDR1 is MDHEN and CDR2 is SYDVKM in the germline V gene. Trimming shortened V by 3 bases and J by 0 bases, and 12 bases separated the two germline ends. This CDR3 is built from 16 residues.

This rearrangement joins TRBV7-3 to TRBJ2-1; 8 bases align to TRBD1. This CDR3 is 14 amino acids long. Losses at the gene ends were 2 bases for V and 5 bases for J; bases not matched to a gene: 2. Germline CDR1 and CDR2: SGHTA and FQGTGA. The CDR3 DNA sequence: TGTGCCAGCAGCTTAGCCAGGGGGCACAATGAGCAGTTCTTC. The encoded protein is CASSLARGHNEQFF.

A single count supports this clone. The V and J genes are TRBV9 and TRBJ1-1; D gene unclear. The CDR3 consists of 15 residues. Germline values: CDR1 SGDLS, CDR2 YYNGEE. The V end was cut by 4 bases, the J end by 5 bases, with 18 bases between. CDR3 loop: CASSPSGSPGTEAFF. The CDR3 region has the DNA TGTGCCAGCAGCCCAAGCGGGTCCCCCGGGACTGAAGCTTTCTTT.

The chain combines TRBV11-2 with TRBJ1-5; 8 nucleotides align to TRBD1. Germline CDR1 SGHAT, CDR2 FQNNGV. Trimming cost V 5 bases and J 6 bases; bases outside gene matches: 6. This CDR3 has 14 residues. The CDR3 bases are TGTGCCAGCAGCCCTGGACAGGGAGGTCAGCCCCAGCATTTT. It codes for CASSPGQGGQPQHF. The complete variable domain, with remaining parts taken from reference TRBV11-2 and TRBJ1-5, reads EAGVAQSPRYKIIEKRQSVAFWCNPISGHATLYWYQQILGQGPKLLIQFQNNGVVDDSQLPKDRFSAERLKGVDSTLKIQPAKLEDSAVYLCASSPGQGGQPQHFGDGTRLSIL.

The rearrangement joins TRBV30 to TRBJ1-6, with D possibly TRBD1 on 6 matching bases. Germline lookup yields CDR1 GTSNPN and CDR2 SVGIG (reference sequence). Trimming shortened V by 2 bases and J by 7 bases, and 12 bases separated the two germline ends. This CDR3 region has 14 residues. CDR3 loop: CAWSYRDKNSPLHF. CDR3 sequence (DNA): TGTGCCTGGAGTTACAGGGACAAGAATTCACCCCTCCACTTT.

This clone was picked up a small number of times. CDR3 region: CASSLSPSLNPGELFF. CDR3 in DNA: TGTGCCAGCAGTTTATCGCCTAGTTTGAATCCCGGGGAGCTGTTTTTT. The chain has TRBV27 and TRBJ2-2; D is uncertain. V was cut by 0 bases and J by 6 bases, with 14 bases left in between. This CDR3 is built from 16 residues. CDR1 is MNHEY and CDR2 is SMNVEV in the germline V gene (reference sequence).

In this sample, this clone turned up once. The chain is built from TRBV5-1 and TRBJ2-1; 11 positions agree with TRBD2. The germline V gene encodes CDR1 SGHRS and CDR2 YFSETQ. Trimming removed 4 bases from V and 8 bases from J; junction bases left unmatched: 8. The CDR3 runs to 15 residues. The CDR3 is CASSPELAGADEQFF. The CDR3, as DNA: TGCGCCAGCAGCCCCGAACTAGCGGGAGCGGATGAGCAGTTCTTC.

The gene calls are TRBV27 and TRBJ2-7, with a weak D call TRBD2 (5 bases). Trimming took off 2 bases at V and 3 bases at J, with 8 bases between the two ends. Germline CDR1 and CDR2: MNHEY and SMNVEV (reference sequence). The CDR3 length is 13 residues. The CDR3 spells CASSLVSDYEQYF. The CDR3 coding sequence is TGTGCCAGCAGTTTAGTTAGCGACTACGAGCAGTACTTC.